Listed below are T cell receptor beta chains from one sample, sequenced in a study of pediatric ulcerative colitis. The repertoire was sequenced with immunoSEQ multiplex PCR; TCRdb's copy has only in-frame clones and lacks some. The sample shows 57,000 or so clones, about nine tenths of them seen only once. The sequencing sample was made of blood. The receptors derive from a boy between 10 and 17 years old who was a control in a study of pediatric ulcerative colitis. Both conserved end residues are trimmed from each CDR3.

j_gene	v_gene	CDR3aa
TRBJ1-5	TRBV7-9	ASSLQGTNQPQH
TRBJ1-4	TRBV4-1	ASSQDPAGYEKLF
TRBJ1-3	TRBV27	ASSLSSPYMLSGNTIY
TRBJ2-2	TRBV5-1	ASSSRILVPGELF
TRBJ2-3	TRBV10-3	AISDDRGRTDTQY
TRBJ1-1	TRBV19	ASSITSWGTGVGSTEAF
TRBJ2-6	TRBV18	ASSPLSDRVNSGANVLT
TRBJ1-5	TRBV28	ATTGQGLNQPQH
TRBJ1-2	TRBV2	ASSGQARGYT
TRBJ1-5	TRBV7-9	ASSPTTGTEGNQPQH
TRBJ2-1	TRBV4-1	ASSQVVIPLGSYNEQF
TRBJ2-7	TRBV4-1	ASSHFGTSGYEQY
TRBJ1-2	TRBV10-3	AISGPKAGANYGYT
TRBJ2-3	TRBV5-8	ASSSSGRTDTQY
TRBJ2-7	TRBV15	ATSSFRAGVAYEQY
TRBJ2-5	TRBV9	ASSVGLLASVIETQY
TRBJ2-7	TRBV11-2	ASRPPGRGVEQY
TRBJ1-1	TRBV2	ASRGLENTEAF
TRBJ1-1	TRBV6-4	ASSEGGGQGAMNTEAF
TRBJ2-7	TRBV29-1	SVWLADRYEQY
TRBJ2-3	TRBV7-3	ASSLLGDTQY
TRBJ1-2	TRBV5-6	ASSLVSVTGENGYT
TRBJ1-1	TRBV18	ASSGSTEAF
TRBJ2-7	TRBV5-1	ASSLFGPNYEQY
TRBJ2-7	TRBV27	ASSLIAGKFYEQY
TRBJ2-1	TRBV4-2	ASSQDGAGDYNEQF
TRBJ1-3	TRBV4-1	ASSQDYRFSSGNTIY
TRBJ2-7	TRBV19	ASSPGLAGVEQY
TRBJ2-7	TRBV2	ASSEMPSPAYEQY
TRBJ2-7	TRBV7-9	ASSVAKGGPNYEQY
TRBJ2-3	TRBV4-2	ASSQNLLAGLTDTQY
TRBJ1-1	TRBV7-3	ASSLTGEATEAF
TRBJ1-5	TRBV30	AWSVHRDSNQPQH
TRBJ2-7	TRBV13	ASSSPGNGPYEQY
TRBJ2-7	TRBV9	ASSDGLGRMGQY
TRBJ1-1	TRBV2	ASSVLSTEAF
TRBJ2-7	TRBV18	ASSPGPERSYEQY
TRBJ2-2	TRBV5-4	ASSTRTSGSTGELF
TRBJ2-4	TRBV4-1	ASSRVVSRVNIQY
TRBJ2-7	TRBV13	ASSSKGTPPYEQY
TRBJ1-5	TRBV4-1	ASSLQGSRNQPQH
TRBJ2-5	TRBV6-1	ASNQGAEETQY
TRBJ1-1	TRBV6-5	ASSLGQGVRAF
TRBJ2-2	TRBV6-6	ASSPGQVAIGELF
TRBJ2-7	TRBV6-5	ASSYRTSGVGEQY
TRBJ1-4	TRBV19	ASSGTGNPNEKLF
TRBJ2-7	TRBV19	ASSIVPGGEQY
TRBJ2-3	TRBV5-4	ASSPAGGLLVDTQY
TRBJ1-3	TRBV13	ASSLPTEENTIY
TRBJ1-1	TRBV7-3	ASSLMQNTEAF
TRBJ1-3	TRBV27	ASSLSGTAGNTIY
TRBJ2-3	TRBV5-1	ASRIQGLNTDTQY
TRBJ2-1	TRBV29-1	SVERNPSGYEQF
TRBJ2-7	TRBV4-1	ASSQPSGGVYEQY